Detailed here is one TCR beta chain. Antigen specificity is unknown. The data originate from a study of OX40 agonist ivuxolimab in advanced cancers. Study outcomes and limitations: CD4+ and CD8+ blood T cells expanded clonally by week 6 at 0.1 to 3.0 mg/kg. Antigen specificity of clonally expanded peripheral T cells was not established. Expanded clones tended on average to be more numerous among CD8+ T cells than CD4+.

Blood sampling was done at baseline, cycle 4 day 1, and cycle 7 day 1. The data were produced by immunoSEQ multiplex PCR, yet TCRdb's version contains in-frame clones alone and is incomplete. The data show roughly 8,100 clones, approximately 72% seen once. Sequenced material: CD4+ or CD8+ T cells sorted from blood, taken in a trial of the OX40 agonist ivuxolimab. The sequence came from an adult with an advanced solid tumor such as melanoma, head and neck, liver or kidney cancer.

CDR3 nucleotide sequence: TGTGCCAGCAGCGTGAACCTTGGCCGGATCCACGAGCAGTACTTC. Amino acids: CASSVNLGRIHEQYF. The V gene is TRBV5-5, the J gene TRBJ2-7, with D hard to call. The CDR3 sequence is 15 residues long. Germline V lookup: CDR1 SGHKS, CDR2 YYEKEE (reference sequence). Trimming removed 4 bases from V and 5 bases from J, with 19 bases in between.